The entry below gives a single TCR beta chain sequence along with its context. Its antigen is undetermined. Using its own MiXCR run on the reads, TCRdb lists one record per CDR3 protein. Seen here are about 500,000 distinct CDR3 sequences, about 33% observed once, and the top ten hold around a sixth. The entry originates in a study of T cell repertoires in cytomegalovirus infection. Study information: Evidence of both CMV infection and a matching HLA type came from public TCR beta signatures.

V was pared by 3 bases and J by 0 bases, with 18 bases between. Germline assignment: CDR1 MNHGY and CDR2 SAAAGT. This CDR3 spans 17 amino acids. Study-wide results and limits: The ex vivo response showed dominance by HLA-C-restricted CMV-specific TCR beta clonotypes.

This TCR came from a human donor in good health (CMV status not recorded). Some clones in this sample may be carry-over from other donors' samples. The sample here was cultured PBMCs, taken from culture after CMV antigen stimulation. This chain uses TRBV6-8 with TRBJ2-7; D may match TRBD1 or TRBD2 (5 bases each). The DNA of the CDR3 is TGTGCCAGCAGTTATTCCCCACCGGGACCTAGCTCCTACGAGCAGTACTTC. This codes for CASSYSPPGPSSYEQYF.